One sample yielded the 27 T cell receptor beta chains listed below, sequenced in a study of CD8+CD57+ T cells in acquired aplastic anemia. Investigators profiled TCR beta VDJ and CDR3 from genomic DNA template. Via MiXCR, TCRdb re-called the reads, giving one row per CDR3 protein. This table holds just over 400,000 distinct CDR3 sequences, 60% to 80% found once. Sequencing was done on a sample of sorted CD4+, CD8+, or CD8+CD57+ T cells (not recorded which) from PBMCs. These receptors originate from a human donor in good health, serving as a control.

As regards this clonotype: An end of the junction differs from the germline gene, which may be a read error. This CDR3 is CASSRQGGITGEQFFF. The CDR3 DNA is TGTGCCAGCAGCCGGCAGGGTGGTATCACCGGGGAGCAGTTTTTTTTC. The chain joins TRBV2 to TRBJ2-7; D is perhaps TRBD1 or TRBD2 (5 bases each). The CDR3 runs to 16 residues. Germline loops: CDR1 SNHLY, CDR2 FYNNEI.

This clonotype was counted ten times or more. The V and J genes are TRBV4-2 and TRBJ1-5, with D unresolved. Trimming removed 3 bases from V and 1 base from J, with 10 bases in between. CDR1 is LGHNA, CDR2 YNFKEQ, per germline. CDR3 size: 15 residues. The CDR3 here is CASSHGGSSNQPQHF. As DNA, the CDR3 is TGTGCCAGCAGCCACGGTGGATCAAGCAATCAGCCCCAGCATTTT.

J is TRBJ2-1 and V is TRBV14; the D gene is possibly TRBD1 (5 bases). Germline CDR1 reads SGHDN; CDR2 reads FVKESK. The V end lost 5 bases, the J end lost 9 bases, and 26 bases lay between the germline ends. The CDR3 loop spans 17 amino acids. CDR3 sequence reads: CASSRPSERGTSTEQFF. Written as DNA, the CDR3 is TGTGCCAGCAGCAGGCCCTCAGAAAGGGGAACGAGCACTGAGCAGTTCTTC. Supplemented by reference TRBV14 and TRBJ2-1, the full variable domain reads EAGVTQFPSHSVIEKGQTVTLRCDPISGHDNLYWYRRVMGKEIKFLLHFVKESKQDESGMPNNRFLAERTGGTYSTLKVQPAELEDSGVYFCASSRPSERGTSTEQFFGPGTRLTVL.

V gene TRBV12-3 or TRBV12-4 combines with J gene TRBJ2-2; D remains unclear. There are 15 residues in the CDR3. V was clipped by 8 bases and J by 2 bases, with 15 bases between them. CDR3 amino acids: CASAPRPQNTGELFF. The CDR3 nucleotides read TGTGCCAGCGCACCCCGCCCCCAAAACACCGGGGAGCTGTTTTTT.

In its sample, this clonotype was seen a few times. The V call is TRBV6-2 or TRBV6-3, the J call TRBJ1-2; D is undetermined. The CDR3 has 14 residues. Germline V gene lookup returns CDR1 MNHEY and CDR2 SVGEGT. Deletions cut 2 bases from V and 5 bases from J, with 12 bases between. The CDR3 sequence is CASSYQAGGYGYTF. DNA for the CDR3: TGTGCCAGCAGTTACCAAGCCGGCGGGTATGGCTACACCTTC.

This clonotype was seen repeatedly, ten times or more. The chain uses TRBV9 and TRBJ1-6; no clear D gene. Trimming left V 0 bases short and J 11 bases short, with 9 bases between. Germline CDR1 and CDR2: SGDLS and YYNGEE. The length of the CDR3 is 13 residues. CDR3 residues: CASSVEERTPLHF. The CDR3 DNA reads TGTGCCAGCAGCGTAGAAGAGAGGACACCCCTCCACTTT.

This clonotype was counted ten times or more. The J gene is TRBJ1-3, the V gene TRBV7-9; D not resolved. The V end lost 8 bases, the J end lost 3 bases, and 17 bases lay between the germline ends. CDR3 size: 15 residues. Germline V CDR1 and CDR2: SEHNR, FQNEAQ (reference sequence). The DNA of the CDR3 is TGTGCCAGCTCCCCCATAGCCGGTCTTGGAAACACCATATATTTT. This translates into CASSPIAGLGNTIYF.

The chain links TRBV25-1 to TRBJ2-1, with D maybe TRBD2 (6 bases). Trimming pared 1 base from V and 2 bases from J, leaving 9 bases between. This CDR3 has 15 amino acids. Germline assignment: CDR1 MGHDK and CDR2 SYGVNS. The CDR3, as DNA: TGTGCCAGCAGTGAATGGGGAGGCCCCTACAATGAGCAGTTCTTC. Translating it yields CASSEWGGPYNEQFF.

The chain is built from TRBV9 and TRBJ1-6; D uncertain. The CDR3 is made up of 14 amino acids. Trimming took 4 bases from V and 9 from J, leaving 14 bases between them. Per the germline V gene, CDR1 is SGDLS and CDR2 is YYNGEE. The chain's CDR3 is CASSLAGRRSPLHF. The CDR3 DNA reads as TGTGCCAGCAGCTTAGCAGGTCGGCGTTCACCCCTCCACTTT.

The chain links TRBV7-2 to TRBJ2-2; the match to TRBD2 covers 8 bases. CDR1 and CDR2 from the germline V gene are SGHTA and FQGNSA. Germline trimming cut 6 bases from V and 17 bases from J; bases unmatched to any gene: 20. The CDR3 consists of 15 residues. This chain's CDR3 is CASSPLAGGKTQYFF. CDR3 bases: TGTGCCAGCAGTCCCCTGGCGGGGGGCAAGACCCAGTACTTTTTT.

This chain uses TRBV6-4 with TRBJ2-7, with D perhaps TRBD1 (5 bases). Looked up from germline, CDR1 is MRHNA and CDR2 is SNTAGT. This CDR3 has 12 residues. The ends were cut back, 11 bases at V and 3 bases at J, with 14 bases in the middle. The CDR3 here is CAEGVTVYEQYF. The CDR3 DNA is TGTGCCGAAGGGGTTACAGTCTACGAGCAGTACTTC.

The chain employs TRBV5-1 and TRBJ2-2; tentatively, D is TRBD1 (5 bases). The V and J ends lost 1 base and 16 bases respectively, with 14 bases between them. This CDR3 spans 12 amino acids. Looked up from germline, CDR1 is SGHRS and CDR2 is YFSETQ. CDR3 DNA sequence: TGCGCCAGCAGCTTGCGAGTGGGCGGACAGTTTTTT. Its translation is CASSLRVGGQFF.

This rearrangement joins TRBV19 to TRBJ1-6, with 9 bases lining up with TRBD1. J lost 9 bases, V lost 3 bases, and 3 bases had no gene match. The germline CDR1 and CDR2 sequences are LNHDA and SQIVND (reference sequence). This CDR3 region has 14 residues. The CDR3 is CASSMGQGISPLHF. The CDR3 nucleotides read TGTGCCAGTAGTATGGGACAGGGCATTTCACCCCTCCACTTT. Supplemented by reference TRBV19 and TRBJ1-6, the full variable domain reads DGGITQSPKYLFRKEGQNVTLSCEQNLNHDAMYWYRQDPGQGLRLIYYSQIVNDFQKGDIAEGYSVSREKKESFPLTVTSAQKNPTAFYLCASSMGQGISPLHFGNGTRLTVT.

The CDR3 region is CASSLGGGVLGDQYF. For the CDR3, the DNA is TGTGCCAGCAGCTTGGGGGGGGGGGTACTAGGCGACCAGTACTTC. This chain uses TRBV9 with TRBJ2-5; 7 bases match TRBD2. After removal of 4 bases from V and 10 bases from J, the junction contained 16 bases not matched to a gene. The germline V gene has CDR1 SGDLS and CDR2 YYNGEE. The CDR3 length is 15 residues.

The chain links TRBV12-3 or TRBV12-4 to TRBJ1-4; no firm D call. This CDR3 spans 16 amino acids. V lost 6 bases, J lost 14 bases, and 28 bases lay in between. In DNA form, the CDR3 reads TGTGCCAGCAGCTTGAGTCCAACACAACCCCAGCATATTCTGTTTTTT. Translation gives CASSLSPTQPQHILFF.

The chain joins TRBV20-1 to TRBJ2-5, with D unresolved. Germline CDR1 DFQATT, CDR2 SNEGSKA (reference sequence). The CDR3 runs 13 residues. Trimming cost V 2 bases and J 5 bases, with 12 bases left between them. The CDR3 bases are TGCAGTGCTAGACCCAGCGTCGGGGAGACCCAGTACTTC. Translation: CSARPSVGETQYF.

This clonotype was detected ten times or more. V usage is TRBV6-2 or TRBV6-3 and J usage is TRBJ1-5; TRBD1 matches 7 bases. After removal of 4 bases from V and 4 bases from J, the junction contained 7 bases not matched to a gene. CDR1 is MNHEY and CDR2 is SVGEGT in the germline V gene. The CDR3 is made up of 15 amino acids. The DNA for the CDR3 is TGTGCCAGCAGTTCGGTCAACAGGGGAAATCAGCCCCAGCATTTT. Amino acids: CASSSVNRGNQPQHF.

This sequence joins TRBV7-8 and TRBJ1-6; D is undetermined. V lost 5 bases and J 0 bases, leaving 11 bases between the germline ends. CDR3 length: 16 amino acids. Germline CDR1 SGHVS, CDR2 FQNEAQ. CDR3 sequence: CASSHFTDSYNSPLHF. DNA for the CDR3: TGTGCCAGCAGCCACTTCACAGACTCCTATAATTCACCCCTCCACTTT.

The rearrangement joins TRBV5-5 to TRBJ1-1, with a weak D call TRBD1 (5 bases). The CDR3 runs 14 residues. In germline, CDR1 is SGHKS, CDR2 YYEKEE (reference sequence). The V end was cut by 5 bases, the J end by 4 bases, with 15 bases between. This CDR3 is CASRPEWGSTEAFF. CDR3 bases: TGTGCCAGCAGGCCGGAATGGGGCAGCACTGAAGCTTTCTTT.

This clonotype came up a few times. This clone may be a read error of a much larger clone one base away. The CDR3 is CSASRDRKTPLYNEQYF. CDR3 sequence (DNA): TGCAGTGCTAGTCGGGACAGAAAAACTCCCTTATACAATGAGCAGTACTTC. The chain carries TRBV20-1 and TRBJ2-7, with TRBD1 identical over 7 bases. V lost 3 bases to trimming and J lost 7 bases; unmatched junction nucleotides: 21. The CDR3 is 17 residues long. The germline CDR1 and CDR2 sequences are DFQATT and SNEGSKA (reference sequence).

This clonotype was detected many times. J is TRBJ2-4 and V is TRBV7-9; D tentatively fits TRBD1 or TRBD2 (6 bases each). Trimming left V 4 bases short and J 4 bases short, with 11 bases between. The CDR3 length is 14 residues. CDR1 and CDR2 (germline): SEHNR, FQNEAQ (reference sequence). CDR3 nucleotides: TGTGCCAGCAGCTCACAGGGACTTAAAAACATTCAGTACTTC. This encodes CASSSQGLKNIQYF. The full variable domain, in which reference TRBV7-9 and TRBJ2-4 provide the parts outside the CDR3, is DTGVSQNPRHKITKRGQNVTFRCDPISEHNRLYWYRQTLGQGPEFLTYFQNEAQLEKSRLLSDRFSAERPKGSFSTLEIQRTEQGDSAMYLCASSSQGLKNIQYFGAGTRLSVL.

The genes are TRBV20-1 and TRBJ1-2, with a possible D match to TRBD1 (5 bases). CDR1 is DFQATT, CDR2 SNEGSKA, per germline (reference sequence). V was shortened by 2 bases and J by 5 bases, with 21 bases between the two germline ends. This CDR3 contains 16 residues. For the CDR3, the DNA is TGCAGTGCTAGACAGGGTCAGATAGAGGCTAGTTATGGCTACACCTTC. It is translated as CSARQGQIEASYGYTF.

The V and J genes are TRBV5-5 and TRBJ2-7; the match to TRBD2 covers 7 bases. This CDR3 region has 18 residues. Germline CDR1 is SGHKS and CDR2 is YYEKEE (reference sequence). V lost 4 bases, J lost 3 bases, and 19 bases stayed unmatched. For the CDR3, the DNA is TGTGCCAGCAGCGTGACTAGCTTTAGCAGTCGGGATTTCTACGAGCAGTACTTC. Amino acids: CASSVTSFSSRDFYEQYF.

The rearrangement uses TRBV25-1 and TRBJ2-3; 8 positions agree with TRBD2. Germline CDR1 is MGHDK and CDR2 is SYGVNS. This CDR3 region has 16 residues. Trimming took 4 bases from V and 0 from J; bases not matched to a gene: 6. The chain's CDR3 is CASSALLAGSTDTQYF. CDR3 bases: TGTGCCAGCAGTGCGCTTCTAGCGGGCAGCACAGATACGCAGTATTTT.

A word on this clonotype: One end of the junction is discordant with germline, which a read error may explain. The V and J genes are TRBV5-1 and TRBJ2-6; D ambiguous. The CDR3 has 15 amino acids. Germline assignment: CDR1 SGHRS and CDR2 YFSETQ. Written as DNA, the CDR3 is TGTGCCAGCAGCGAAGTCAGAAGCGAAGACAACGTCCTGACTTTC. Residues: CASSEVRSEDNVLTF.

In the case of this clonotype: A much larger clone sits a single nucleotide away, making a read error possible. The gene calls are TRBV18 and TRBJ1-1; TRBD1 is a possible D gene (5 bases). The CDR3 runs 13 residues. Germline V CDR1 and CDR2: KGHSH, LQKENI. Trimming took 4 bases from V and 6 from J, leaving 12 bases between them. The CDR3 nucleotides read TGTGCCAGCTCACGTACCGGGGACTCTGAAGCTTTCTTT. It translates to CASSRTGDSEAFF.

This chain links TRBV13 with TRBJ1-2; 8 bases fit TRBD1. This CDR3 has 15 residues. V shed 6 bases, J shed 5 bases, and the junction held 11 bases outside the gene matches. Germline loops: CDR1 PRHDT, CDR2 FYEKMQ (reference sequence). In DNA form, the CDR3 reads TGTGCCAGCAGTGGGTCTGGACAGGGTTTGTATGGCTACACCTTC. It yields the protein CASSGSGQGLYGYTF.